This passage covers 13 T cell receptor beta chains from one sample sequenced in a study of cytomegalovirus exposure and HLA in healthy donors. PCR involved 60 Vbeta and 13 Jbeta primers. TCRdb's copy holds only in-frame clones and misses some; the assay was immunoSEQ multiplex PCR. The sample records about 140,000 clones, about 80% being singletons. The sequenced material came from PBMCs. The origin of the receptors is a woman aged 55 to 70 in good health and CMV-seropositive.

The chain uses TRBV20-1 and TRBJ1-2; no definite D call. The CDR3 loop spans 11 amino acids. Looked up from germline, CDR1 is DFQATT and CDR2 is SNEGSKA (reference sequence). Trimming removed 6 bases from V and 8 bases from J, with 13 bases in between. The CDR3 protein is CSARLGSGYTF. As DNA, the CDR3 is TGCAGTGCCCGACTTGGAAGCGGCTACACCTTC.

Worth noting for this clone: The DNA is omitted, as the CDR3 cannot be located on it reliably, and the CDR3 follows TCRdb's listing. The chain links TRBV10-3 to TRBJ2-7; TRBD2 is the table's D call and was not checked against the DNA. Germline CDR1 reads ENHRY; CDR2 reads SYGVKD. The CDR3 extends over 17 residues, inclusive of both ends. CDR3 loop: CAISEGAGTSSSGEQYF.

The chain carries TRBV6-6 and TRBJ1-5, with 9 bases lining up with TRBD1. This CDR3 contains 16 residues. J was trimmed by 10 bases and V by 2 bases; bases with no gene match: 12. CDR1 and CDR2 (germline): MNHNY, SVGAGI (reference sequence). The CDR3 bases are TGTGCCAGCAGTTACCCATCGACAGGGGGAGGTGGTCCCCAGCATTTT. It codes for CASSYPSTGGGGPQHF.

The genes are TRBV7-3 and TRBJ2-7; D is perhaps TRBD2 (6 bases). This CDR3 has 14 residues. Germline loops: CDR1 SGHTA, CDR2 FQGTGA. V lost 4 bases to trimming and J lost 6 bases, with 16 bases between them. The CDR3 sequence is CASSSQGGISEQYF. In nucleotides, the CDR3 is TGTGCCAGCAGCTCTCAGGGCGGGATATCCGAGCAGTACTTC. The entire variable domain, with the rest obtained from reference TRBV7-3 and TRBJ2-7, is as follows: GAGVSQTPSNKVTEKGKYVELRCDPISGHTALYWYRQSLGQGPEFLIYFQGTGAADDSGLPNDRFFAVRPEGSVSTLKIQRTERGDSAVYLCASSSQGGISEQYFGPGTRLTVT.

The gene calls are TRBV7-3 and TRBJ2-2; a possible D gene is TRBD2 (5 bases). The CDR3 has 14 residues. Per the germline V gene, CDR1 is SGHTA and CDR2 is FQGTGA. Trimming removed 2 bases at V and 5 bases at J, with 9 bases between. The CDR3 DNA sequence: TGTGCCAGCAGCTTAGGTCGCGGGACCGGGGAGCTGTTTTTT. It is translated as CASSLGRGTGELFF.

The CDR3, as DNA: TGTGCCAGCAGCTTTGGGCTGCGGGAGGAAAAACTGTTTTTT. Translating gives CASSFGLREEKLFF. J is TRBJ1-4 and V is TRBV5-6; no reliable D call. CDR1 SGHDT and CDR2 YYEEEE come from the germline V gene. The V and J ends lost 2 bases and 8 bases respectively, with 13 bases between them. There are 14 residues in the CDR3.

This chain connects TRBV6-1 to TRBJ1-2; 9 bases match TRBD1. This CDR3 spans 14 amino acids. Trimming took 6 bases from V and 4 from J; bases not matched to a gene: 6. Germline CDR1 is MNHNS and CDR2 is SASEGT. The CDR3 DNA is TGTGCCAGCAGGCACAGGGGGCCGTTCTATGGCTACACCTTC. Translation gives CASRHRGPFYGYTF.

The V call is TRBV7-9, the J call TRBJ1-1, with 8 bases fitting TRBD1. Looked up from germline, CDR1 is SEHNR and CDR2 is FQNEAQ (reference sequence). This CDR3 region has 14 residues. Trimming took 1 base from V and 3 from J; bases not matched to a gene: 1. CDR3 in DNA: TGTGCCAGCAGCTTAGAGACAGGGGACACTGAAGCTTTCTTT. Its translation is CASSLETGDTEAFF.

CDR3 DNA sequence: TGTGCCAGCACCTTGACAGGGGGCTCCTACGAGCAGTACTTC. Its protein product is CASTLTGGSYEQYF. This chain connects TRBV2 to TRBJ2-5, with 9 bases lining up with TRBD1. The end of the DNA fits TRBJ2-7 better, so the J call may be wrong. The CDR3 length is 14 residues. Germline-derived CDR1 and CDR2 are SNHLY and FYNNEI.

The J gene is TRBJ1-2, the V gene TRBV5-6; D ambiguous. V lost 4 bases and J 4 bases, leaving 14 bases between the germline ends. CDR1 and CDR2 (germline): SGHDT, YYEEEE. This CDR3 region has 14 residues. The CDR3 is CASSPGGTGYGYTF. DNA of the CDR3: TGTGCCAGCAGCCCGGGAGGAACGGGCTATGGCTACACCTTC.

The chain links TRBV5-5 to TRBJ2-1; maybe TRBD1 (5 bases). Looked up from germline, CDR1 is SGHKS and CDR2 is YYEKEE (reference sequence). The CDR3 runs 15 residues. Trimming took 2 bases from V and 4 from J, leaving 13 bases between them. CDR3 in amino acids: CASSLGRVIYNEQFF. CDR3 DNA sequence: TGTGCCAGCAGCTTAGGCAGGGTCATTTACAATGAGCAGTTCTTC.

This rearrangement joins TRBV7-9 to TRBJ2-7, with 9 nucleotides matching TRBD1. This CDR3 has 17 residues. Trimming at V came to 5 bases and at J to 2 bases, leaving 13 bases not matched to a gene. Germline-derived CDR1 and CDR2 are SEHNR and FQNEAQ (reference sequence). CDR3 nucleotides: TGTGCCAGCAGCATGCGCGGACAGGGGAAAATTCCCTACGAGCAGTACTTC. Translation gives CASSMRGQGKIPYEQYF.

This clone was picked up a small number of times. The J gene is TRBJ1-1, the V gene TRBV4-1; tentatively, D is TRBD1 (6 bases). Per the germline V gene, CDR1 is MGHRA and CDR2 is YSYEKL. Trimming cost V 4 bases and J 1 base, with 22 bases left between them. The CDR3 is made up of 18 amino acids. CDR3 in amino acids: CASSRAPRRGRGNTEAFF. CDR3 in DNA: TGCGCCAGCAGCCGAGCCCCGCGCAGGGGAAGGGGGAACACTGAAGCTTTCTTT.